The TCR beta chain under discussion was sequenced for a study of blood T cell repertoires in COVID-19. Study-wide context: Some COVID-19 samples were acute and others convalescent; all came from the United States, Italy and Spain. T cells, B-cell-depleted T cells, or PBMCs provided the cDNA or gDNA that served as material.

In the authors' workflow: For nucleated cells, counts were estimated from reference gene primer amplification. This table comes from immunoSEQ multiplex PCR, and its TCRdb copy is limited to in-frame clones, with some not included. Clone size and V and J calls were adopted from that table, with D and trimming inferred from the DNA. The sample includes around 180,000 clones, 85% to 90% of them seen just once. The CDR3 covers 13 residues. Germline lookup yields CDR1 SEHNR and CDR2 FQNEAQ (reference sequence). Trimming stripped 8 bases from V and 4 bases from J, with 11 bases between. The source is a woman in her 30s with active or convalescent COVID-19. Source material: peripheral blood. The rearrangement joins TRBV7-9 to TRBJ1-4, with no clear D. The CDR3 is CASLGRVNEKLFF. The CDR3 DNA sequence: TGTGCCAGCTTGGGCAGAGTTAATGAAAAACTGTTTTTT.